These T cell receptor beta chains were read from a single sample in a study of T cells after posttransplantation cyclophosphamide. Data came from immunoSEQ multiplex PCR; TCRdb stores just in-frame clones and leaves some out. The repertoire consists of about 12,000 clones, none detected only once. The sequenced sample was PBMCs, obtained after allogeneic stem cell transplant with posttransplant cyclophosphamide. These TCRs come from a female patient aged 40 to 50 who received an allogeneic stem cell transplant from an unrelated donor, was CMV-positive, and had acute GVHD only. Some T cells may have come from the graft donor. CDR3s include the opening cysteine and the closing phenylalanine or tryptophan. A D gene is named only where the DNA matches it firmly. Where a row states a size, it is once, few, many or the class of an expanded clone; other rows omit it.

clone_size: few
j_call: TRBJ2-5
d_call: NA
v_call: TRBV2
cdr3_nt: TGTGCCAGCAGGGATGGGCCAACAAGTAAAGAGACCCAGTACTTC
cdr3_aa: CASRDGPTSKETQYF

clone_size: NA
j_call: TRBJ1-3
d_call: TRBD1
v_call: TRBV28
cdr3_nt: TGTGCCAGCAGTTTTCTTAACACCGGGACAGTATTT
cdr3_aa: CASSFLNTGTVF

clone_size: many
j_call: TRBJ2-1
d_call: NA
v_call: TRBV5-1
cdr3_nt: TGCGCCAGCAGCTTGGTAGTCGGAGGAGTTACCCGCTCCTACAATGAGCAGTTCTTC
cdr3_aa: CASSLVVGGVTRSYNEQFF

clone_size: many
j_call: TRBJ1-1
d_call: NA
v_call: TRBV6-6
cdr3_nt: TGTGCCAGCAGTTACCGAATGAGGGAAGCTTTCTTT
cdr3_aa: CASSYRMREAFF

clone_size: many
j_call: TRBJ2-3
d_call: TRBD1
v_call: TRBV9
cdr3_nt: TGTGCCAGCAGCGGCTGGACAGGGGGACGAGATACGCAGTATTTT
cdr3_aa: CASSGWTGGRDTQYF

clone_size: many
j_call: TRBJ2-3
d_call: NA
v_call: TRBV5-8
cdr3_nt: TGTGCCAGCAGTCGTGATGCGGGGCCCACAGATACGCAGTATTTT
cdr3_aa: CASSRDAGPTDTQYF

clone_size: large
j_call: TRBJ2-3
d_call: TRBD1
v_call: TRBV15
cdr3_nt: TGTGCCACCAGCAACAGGACAGGGGGCGGGAGAGATACGCAGTATTTT
cdr3_aa: CATSNRTGGGRDTQYF

clone_size: NA
j_call: TRBJ1-2
d_call: TRBD1
v_call: TRBV9
cdr3_nt: TGTGCCAGCAGCGTAGAGGCAGGGGGTCACTATGGCTACACCTTC
cdr3_aa: CASSVEAGGHYGYTF

clone_size: many
j_call: TRBJ1-2
d_call: TRBD1
v_call: TRBV6-1
cdr3_nt: TGTGCCAGCAGCCCCGAGACAGGGGGCTTCTATGGCTACACCTTC
cdr3_aa: CASSPETGGFYGYTF

clone_size: few
j_call: TRBJ2-3
d_call: TRBD1
v_call: TRBV13
cdr3_nt: TGTGCCAGCAGCTCCGGACAGGGTTGGACAGATACGCAGTATTTT
cdr3_aa: CASSSGQGWTDTQYF

clone_size: many
j_call: TRBJ1-2
d_call: TRBD1
v_call: TRBV5-1
cdr3_nt: TGCGCCAGCAGCCCGGACAGGGCTACCTATGGCTACACCTTC
cdr3_aa: CASSPDRATYGYTF

clone_size: few
j_call: TRBJ1-4
d_call: NA
v_call: TRBV6-5
cdr3_nt: TGTGCCAGCAGTCCGAACGGGGGGGAAAAACTGTTTTTT
cdr3_aa: CASSPNGGEKLFF

clone_size: many
j_call: TRBJ2-7
d_call: TRBD2
v_call: TRBV4-2
cdr3_nt: TGTGCCAGCAGCCAAGATGGTGCGGGAGCCTCCTACGAGCAGTACTTC
cdr3_aa: CASSQDGAGASYEQYF

clone_size: few
j_call: TRBJ2-2
d_call: TRBD1
v_call: TRBV7-3
cdr3_nt: TGTGCCAGCAGCTTGGGGGACAGGGACACCGGGGAGCTGTTTTTT
cdr3_aa: CASSLGDRDTGELFF

clone_size: NA
j_call: TRBJ2-2
d_call: TRBD2
v_call: TRBV9
cdr3_nt: TGTGCCAGCAGCGCGGCGGGGGGGCGGGAAACCGGGGAGCTGTTTTTT
cdr3_aa: CASSAAGGRETGELFF

clone_size: many
j_call: TRBJ1-6
d_call: NA
v_call: TRBV5-1
cdr3_nt: TGCGCCAGCAGCTTGGACTCCACAGGGTACTCACCCCTCCACTTT
cdr3_aa: CASSLDSTGYSPLHF

clone_size: few
j_call: TRBJ2-1
d_call: NA
v_call: TRBV7-6
cdr3_nt: TGTGCCAGCAGCTTATACGGGATTGAGCAGTTCTTC
cdr3_aa: CASSLYGIEQFF

clone_size: many
j_call: TRBJ1-2
d_call: TRBD1
v_call: TRBV27
cdr3_nt: TGTGCCAGCAGTTTATCGAGGCAGGGGGCGCGGGGCTACACCTTC
cdr3_aa: CASSLSRQGARGYTF

clone_size: many
j_call: TRBJ2-2
d_call: NA
v_call: TRBV15
cdr3_nt: TGTGCCACCAGCAGAGGTGTCGCGAACACCGGGGAGCTGTTTTTT
cdr3_aa: CATSRGVANTGELFF

clone_size: NA
j_call: TRBJ2-2
d_call: NA
v_call: TRBV5-4
cdr3_nt: TGTGCCAGCAGCCCTACACTAGCTAACGGGGAGCTGTTTTTT
cdr3_aa: CASSPTLANGELFF

clone_size: NA
j_call: TRBJ2-7
d_call: NA
v_call: TRBV7-8
cdr3_nt: TGTGCCAGCAGTTCCGGGGGACTCGAGCAGTACTTC
cdr3_aa: CASSSGGLEQYF

clone_size: NA
j_call: TRBJ2-3
d_call: TRBD2
v_call: TRBV4-1
cdr3_nt: TGCGCCAGCAGCCAAATGGGACTAGCGGAGGAAGCCACAGATACGCAGTATTTT
cdr3_aa: CASSQMGLAEEATDTQYF

clone_size: few
j_call: TRBJ2-7
d_call: NA
v_call: TRBV30
cdr3_nt: TGTGGATTTGGCAGGGACTACGAGCAGTACTTC
cdr3_aa: CGFGRDYEQYF

clone_size: few
j_call: TRBJ2-7
d_call: NA
v_call: TRBV5-4
cdr3_nt: TGTGCCAGCAGCTTAAGTCAGGGGATCGAGTACTTC
cdr3_aa: CASSLSQGIEYF

clone_size: NA
j_call: TRBJ2-7
d_call: NA
v_call: TRBV5-1
cdr3_nt: TGCGCCAGCAGCTTGGGTAGCGGACCCTACGAGCAGTACTTC
cdr3_aa: CASSLGSGPYEQYF

clone_size: NA
j_call: TRBJ2-5
d_call: NA
v_call: TRBV1
cdr3_nt: TGCACCTTTAGCGGGGGGGGTGAGACCCAGTACTTC
cdr3_aa: CTFSGGGETQYF

clone_size: many
j_call: TRBJ2-3
d_call: TRBD2
v_call: TRBV10-3
cdr3_nt: TGTGCCATCAGGCGCACTAGCGGACGCACAGATACGCAGTATTTT
cdr3_aa: CAIRRTSGRTDTQYF

clone_size: NA
j_call: TRBJ1-1
d_call: TRBD1
v_call: TRBV5-4
cdr3_nt: TGTGCCAGCAGCTTTCGGCAGGGGGTCCTGGGGAACACTGAAGCTTTCTTT
cdr3_aa: CASSFRQGVLGNTEAFF

clone_size: few
j_call: TRBJ2-1
d_call: NA
v_call: TRBV29-1
cdr3_nt: TGCAGCGTTGAAGAAGGGCGACAGATAGGCTATGAGCAGTTCTTC
cdr3_aa: CSVEEGRQIGYEQFF

clone_size: many
j_call: TRBJ1-2
d_call: NA
v_call: TRBV6-1
cdr3_nt: TGTGCCAGCAGTGAAGGGGGGCGCAGGGACTATGGCTACACCTTC
cdr3_aa: CASSEGGRRDYGYTF

clone_size: many
j_call: TRBJ1-2
d_call: TRBD1
v_call: TRBV19
cdr3_nt: TGTGCCAGTAGACGGACAGGGGAGTATGGCTACACCTTC
cdr3_aa: CASRRTGEYGYTF

clone_size: many
j_call: TRBJ2-5
d_call: NA
v_call: TRBV6-6
cdr3_nt: TGTGCCAGCAGCCCCCCCTTCAGGGAAGAGACCCAGTACTTC
cdr3_aa: CASSPPFREETQYF